The subject of this entry is one T cell receptor beta chain. Its target is not known. Trimming took 4 bases from V and 5 from J; bases not matched to a gene: 8. This CDR3 contains 15 residues. Germline-derived CDR1 and CDR2 are SGHVS and FNYEAQ. This specimen belongs to a study of human T cells and chemical hapten exposure. Time point here: pre-sensitization, week 0. Treatment described: therapeutic diphenylcyclopropenone sensitization with weekly scalp DPC. Each CDR3 protein is one row after TCRdb ran MiXCR on the RACE reads. The data contain 35,000 to 45,000 distinct CDR3 sequences, roughly an eighth of them singletons. Study-level findings and limits: As patch test score rose, PT1 expanded TCR counts tended to rise as well.

The sample in question was whole blood, obtained in connection with sensitization to the hapten diphenylcyclopropenone (DPC). This receptor was obtained from a woman younger than 45 with alopecia areata. Some clones in this sample may be carry-over from other donors' samples. The chain links TRBV7-6 to TRBJ2-7; 10 bases agree with TRBD2. The CDR3 DNA reads as TGTGCCAGCAGCTCCCGGTATAGCGGGAGGAACGAGCAGTACTTC. Translated, it gives CASSSRYSGRNEQYF. Complete variable domain (other parts from reference TRBV7-6 and TRBJ2-7): GAGVSQSPRYKVTKRGQDVALRCDPISGHVSLYWYRQALGQGPEFLTYFNYEAQQDKSGLPNDRFSAERPEGSISTLTIQRTEQRDSAMYRCASSSRYSGRNEQYFGPGTRLTVT.